Shown below are 20 T cell receptor beta chains from a single sample sequenced in a study of cytomegalovirus exposure and HLA in healthy donors. The method was immunoSEQ multiplex PCR; TCRdb's version includes in-frame clones alone and lacks a portion of them. This repertoire shows a few hundred thousand clones, nearly 90% found once; its top ten account for 0.37%. The material sequenced was PBMCs. These TCRs come from a woman aged 18-29 years in good health and CMV-seronegative.

The CDR3 is CASTKQGNSPLHF. The CDR3, as DNA: TGTGCCAGCACCAAACAGGGGAATTCACCCCTCCACTTT. This chain links TRBV28 with TRBJ1-6, with 7 bases matching TRBD1. The CDR3 totals 13 residues. Germline loops: CDR1 MDHEN, CDR2 SYDVKM. The V gene end was trimmed by 7 bases and the J gene end by 7 bases; junction bases not matched to a gene: 4.

The chain carries TRBV23-1 and TRBJ1-5, with D unclear. TRBV23-1 is flagged as an ORF with uncertain function. Trimming took 2 bases from V and 6 from J, leaving 5 bases between them. This CDR3 contains 12 residues. CDR3 residues: CASSQPPQPQHF. CDR3 nucleotides: TGCGCCAGCAGTCAACCTCCTCAGCCCCAGCATTTT.

This clone has just a few counts. This sequence joins TRBV6-6 and TRBJ2-1, with TRBD2 identical over 8 bases. Germline V CDR1 and CDR2: MNHNY, SVGAGI (reference sequence). V shed 6 bases and J 8 bases; nucleotides not matched to a gene: 9. The CDR3 totals 14 residues. The CDR3 coding sequence is TGTGCCAGCAGACTAGGGACTAGAGGGGATGAGCAGTTCTTC. Residues: CASRLGTRGDEQFF.

This clone was seen a few times. The chain has TRBV7-9 and TRBJ2-7, with D possibly being TRBD1 (6 bases). The CDR3 covers 13 residues. The ends were cut back, 8 bases at V and 0 bases at J, with 11 bases in the middle. The germline V gene has CDR1 SEHNR and CDR2 FQNEAQ (reference sequence). Here the CDR3 reads CASGQGTSYEQYF. Written as DNA, the CDR3 is TGTGCCAGCGGGCAGGGGACCTCCTACGAGCAGTACTTC. The entire variable domain, with the rest obtained from reference TRBV7-9 and TRBJ2-7, is as follows: DTGVSQNPRHKITKRGQNVTFRCDPISEHNRLYWYRQTLGQGPEFLTYFQNEAQLEKSRLLSDRFSAERPKGSFSTLEIQRTEQGDSAMYLCASGQGTSYEQYFGPGTRLTVT.

The CDR3 region is CASRGSAVEKLFF. In DNA, the CDR3 is TGTGCCAGCAGGGGGAGTGCGGTAGAAAAACTGTTTTTT. This rearrangement joins TRBV28 to TRBJ1-4; D remains ambiguous. CDR1 is MDHEN and CDR2 is SYDVKM in the germline V gene. The CDR3 spans 13 residues. V lost 6 bases and J 8 bases, leaving 13 bases between the germline ends.

The chain's CDR3 is CSVEGEDQGPPGGYTF. CDR3 sequence (DNA): TGCAGCGTTGAAGGAGAAGATCAGGGGCCCCCGGGTGGCTACACCTTC. The chain employs TRBV29-1 and TRBJ1-2, with D possibly TRBD1 on 6 matching bases. Trimming removed 1 base at V and 7 bases at J, with 22 bases between. This CDR3 contains 16 residues. Germline loops: CDR1 SQVTM, CDR2 ANQGSEA.

CDR3 DNA: TGTGCCAGCAGCCCACGTTTAGGGACTAGCGGGGGGGCTGCAGACGAGCAGTTCTTC. This translates into CASSPRLGTSGGAADEQFF. This chain joins TRBV11-1 and TRBJ2-1, with 16 bases fitting TRBD2. V dropped 5 bases and J dropped 10; count of bases not matched to a gene: 17. Germline V gene lookup returns CDR1 SGHAT and CDR2 FQDESV (reference sequence). The CDR3 sequence is 19 residues long.

The chain recombines TRBV27 with TRBJ1-3; D not certain. From germline, CDR1 is MNHEY and CDR2 SMNVEV (reference sequence). Trimming shortened V by 5 bases and J by 2 bases, and 13 bases separated the two germline ends. The CDR3 is 15 amino acids. The CDR3: CASSRRSVAGNTIYF. The DNA for the CDR3 is TGTGCCAGCAGTCGTCGGTCGGTAGCTGGAAACACCATATATTTT.

The chain uses TRBV27 and TRBJ2-3; 10 bases align to TRBD2. Unmatched junction bases numbered 10, after V lost 6 bases and J lost 4 bases. Per germline, CDR1 MNHEY and CDR2 SMNVEV (reference sequence). CDR3 length: 16 amino acids. CDR3 in DNA: TGTGCCAGCAGGGTCCGGGGAGCGGGGGGGGCAGATACGCAGTATTTT. It yields the protein CASRVRGAGGADTQYF.

The rearrangement links TRBV10-1 to TRBJ1-1; 9 bases are a match to TRBD1. Unmatched junction bases numbered 7, after V lost 5 bases and J lost 6 bases. The CDR3 runs to 14 residues. Germline values: CDR1 WNHNN, CDR2 SYGVQD (reference sequence). The CDR3 nucleotides are TGCGCCAGCAGTACAGGGGGCATCGATTCTGAAGCTTTCTTT. It encodes CASSTGGIDSEAFF.

V and J are TRBV9 and TRBJ2-7, with TRBD2 matching 7 bases. The V segment lost 3 bases and the J segment 4 bases; nucleotides outside the gene matches: 7. Germline V CDR1 and CDR2: SGDLS, YYNGEE. This CDR3 has 14 amino acids. CDR3: CASSAGGVGYEQYF. CDR3 sequence (DNA): TGTGCCAGCAGCGCGGGAGGTGTAGGGTACGAGCAGTACTTC. The entire variable domain, with the rest obtained from reference TRBV9 and TRBJ2-7, is as follows: DSGVTQTPKHLITATGQRVTLRCSPRSGDLSVYWYQQSLDQGLQFLIQYYNGEERAKGNILERFSAQQFPDLHSELNLSSLELGDSALYFCASSAGGVGYEQYFGPGTRLTVT.

The CDR3 bases are TGCGCCAGCTTCCGGGACAGGGGGAATCAGCCCCAGCATTTT. It encodes CASFRDRGNQPQHF. V is TRBV10-1 and J is TRBJ1-5; 11 bases agree with TRBD1. The CDR3 sequence is 14 residues long. The V gene end was trimmed by 8 bases and the J gene end by 4 bases; junction bases not matched to a gene: 4. In germline, CDR1 is WNHNN, CDR2 SYGVQD (reference sequence).

The J gene is TRBJ2-7, the V gene TRBV6-6, with 7 bases aligning to TRBD2. The germline gives CDR1 MNHNY, CDR2 SVGAGI (reference sequence). Trimming cost V 2 bases and J 2 bases; bases outside gene matches: 3. The CDR3 loop spans 14 amino acids. CDR3 sequence reads: CASSYEAGPYEQYF. The CDR3 DNA reads TGTGCCAGCAGTTACGAAGCGGGACCCTACGAGCAGTACTTC.

This chain links TRBV5-4 with TRBJ2-1; weak D call: TRBD1 (5 bases). The ends were cut back, 1 base at V and 5 bases at J, with 13 bases in the middle. The CDR3 consists of 15 residues. From germline, CDR1 is SGHNT and CDR2 YYREEE (reference sequence). CDR3 coding DNA: TGTGCCAGCAGCTTGATAGGGGTTCGGGACAATGAGCAGTTCTTC. It translates to CASSLIGVRDNEQFF. The full variable domain, in which reference TRBV5-4 and TRBJ2-1 provide the parts outside the CDR3, is ETGVTQSPTHLIKTRGQQVTLRCSSQSGHNTVSWYQQALGQGPQFIFQYYREEENGRGNFPPRFSGLQFPNYSSELNVNALELDDSALYLCASSLIGVRDNEQFFGPGTRLTVL.

This clone has a single count. This chain connects TRBV9 to TRBJ2-7; 9 bases are shared with TRBD1. CDR1 SGDLS and CDR2 YYNGEE come from the germline V gene. CDR3 length equals 14 residues. V gave up 3 bases and J gave up 3 bases; unmatched junction bases: 4. The CDR3 loop reads CASSAGQGNYEQYF. CDR3 DNA: TGTGCCAGCAGCGCCGGACAGGGGAACTACGAGCAGTACTTC.

J is TRBJ2-7 and V is TRBV5-5; D is perhaps TRBD1 (6 bases). With 4 bases removed from V and 2 bases from J, the gap between germline ends came to 16 bases. The CDR3 has 15 residues. Germline V lookup: CDR1 SGHKS, CDR2 YYEKEE (reference sequence). CDR3 sequence: CASSPSGTSPYEQYV. The CDR3 bases are TGTGCCAGCAGCCCTTCAGGGACATCCCCCTACGAGCAGTACGTC.

V and J are TRBV5-4 and TRBJ2-3; D might be TRBD2 (5 bases). V was clipped by 2 bases and J by 1 base, with 17 bases between them. CDR1 and CDR2 from the germline V gene are SGHNT and YYREEE (reference sequence). The CDR3 is 17 amino acids. CDR3 nucleotide sequence: TGTGCCAGCAGCTTAAGAGGGCCGGTGTTAGGCACAGATACGCAGTATTTT. Protein sequence: CASSLRGPVLGTDTQYF.

This chain uses TRBV5-8 with TRBJ2-2; D uncertain. V lost 4 bases and J 0 bases, leaving 7 bases between the germline ends. Germline V gene data show CDR1 as SGHTS and CDR2 as YDEGEE. The CDR3 spans 14 residues. Here the CDR3 DNA reads TGTGCCAGCAGCCCGCGGTCGAACACCGGGGAGCTGTTTTTT. It encodes CASSPRSNTGELFF.

This chain joins TRBV6-5 and TRBJ2-1, with TRBD2 matching 8 bases. V was pared by 9 bases and J by 4 bases, with 11 bases of the junction left unmatched. This CDR3 spans 15 amino acids. Per the germline V gene, CDR1 is MNHEY and CDR2 is SVGAGI. DNA for the CDR3: TGTGCCAGTAGCACGGGGGGGGCGGGTTACAATGAGCAGTTCTTC. It specifies CASSTGGAGYNEQFF.

The chain couples TRBV4-3 to TRBJ1-1, with 12 bases identical to TRBD1. This CDR3 contains 19 residues. Losses at the gene ends were 0 bases for V and 7 bases for J; bases not matched to a gene: 15. From germline, CDR1 is LGHNA and CDR2 YSLEER. The CDR3 DNA is TGCGCCAGCAGCCAAGATACGTTATCGGGACAGGGGGCGGGCCGTGAAGCTTTCTTT. As protein: CASSQDTLSGQGAGREAFF.